This entry lists 7 T cell receptor beta chains sequenced from one sample in a study of blood T cell repertoires in COVID-19. Profiling relied on immunoSEQ multiplex PCR, and the TCRdb table lists in-frame clones only, not all of them. This sample yields under 250,000 clones, of which approximately 88% are seen a single time; about 4% belongs to the top ten. Source material: PBMCs or T cells enriched from blood (not recorded which). These receptors came from a woman under 40 who had been exposed to COVID-19.

In DNA, the CDR3 is TGTGCCAGCAGTTGGGACAGCTACGAGCAGTACTTC. As protein: CASSWDSYEQYF. The chain carries TRBV28 and TRBJ2-7; 7 bases agree with TRBD1. The germline V gene encodes CDR1 MDHEN and CDR2 SYDVKM. V shed 4 bases, J shed 3 bases, and the junction held 0 bases outside the gene matches. The CDR3 contains 12 residues.

The chain recombines TRBV10-3 with TRBJ1-1; 7 bases agree with TRBD1. Per germline, CDR1 ENHRY and CDR2 SYGVKD. The junction had 4 bases not matched to a gene; V was cut back by 10 bases and J by 2 bases. This CDR3 has 12 residues. For the CDR3, the DNA is TGTGCCAGCGGGACAGCAAACACTGAAGCTTTCTTT. Translation: CASGTANTEAFF.

V gene TRBV2 combines with J gene TRBJ2-1, with 8 bases matching TRBD2. Unmatched junction bases numbered 13, after V lost 6 bases and J lost 6 bases. The germline CDR1 and CDR2 sequences are SNHLY and FYNNEI. This CDR3 contains 16 residues. The CDR3: CASSEPGTRSVNEQFF. CDR3 coding DNA: TGTGCCAGCAGCGAGCCTGGGACTAGGAGTGTCAATGAGCAGTTCTTC.

The chain employs TRBV3-1 (or the pseudogene TRBV3-2) and TRBJ2-7; 7 positions match TRBD2. Germline V gene data show CDR1 as LGHDT and CDR2 as YNNKEL (reference sequence). The ends lost 4 bases at V and 3 bases at J; junction bases unmatched: 3. The CDR3 consists of 13 residues. CDR3: CASSLRGDYEQYF. The CDR3 DNA sequence: TGTGCCAGCAGCCTCCGGGGGGACTACGAGCAGTACTTC.

The chain is built from TRBV5-1 and TRBJ2-1; weak D call: TRBD1 (5 bases). The germline gives CDR1 SGHRS, CDR2 YFSETQ. V was trimmed by 6 bases and J by 1 base, leaving 11 bases between them. The CDR3 has 14 residues. CDR3 sequence: CASNVRGSYNEQFF. As DNA, the CDR3 is TGCGCCAGCAACGTTAGGGGATCCTACAATGAGCAGTTCTTC.

This clone has a handful of counts. Here the CDR3 reads CASSPPGGSGSSHEQYF. The CDR3 region has the DNA TGTGCCAGCAGCCCTCCGGGGGGGAGCGGGAGTTCCCACGAGCAGTACTTC. J is TRBJ2-7 and V is TRBV5-4, with 8 positions matching TRBD2. The CDR3 has 17 residues. Trimming at V came to 4 bases and at J to 5 bases, leaving 17 bases not matched to a gene. Germline CDR1 reads SGHNT; CDR2 reads YYREEE (reference sequence).

The chain recombines TRBV27 with TRBJ2-1; D unclear. V was cut by 3 bases and J by 4 bases, with 4 bases left in between. The CDR3 loop spans 12 amino acids. The V gene's germline CDR1 is MNHEY and CDR2 SMNVEV (reference sequence). As DNA, the CDR3 is TGTGCCAGCAGTTTCCTATACAATGAGCAGTTCTTC. Translation gives CASSFLYNEQFF.